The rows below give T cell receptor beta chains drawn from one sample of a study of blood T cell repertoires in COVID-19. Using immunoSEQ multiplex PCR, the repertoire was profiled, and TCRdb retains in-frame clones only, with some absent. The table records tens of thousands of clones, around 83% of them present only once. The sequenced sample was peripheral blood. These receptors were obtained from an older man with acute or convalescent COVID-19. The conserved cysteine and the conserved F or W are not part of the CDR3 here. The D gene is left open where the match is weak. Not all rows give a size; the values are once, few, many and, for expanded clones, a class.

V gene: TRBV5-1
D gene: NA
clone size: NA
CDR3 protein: ASSFWDMRNTEAF

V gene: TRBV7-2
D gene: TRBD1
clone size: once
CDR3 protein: ASSLGQGVRNTEAF

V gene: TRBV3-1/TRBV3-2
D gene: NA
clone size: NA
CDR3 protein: ASSQLASTDTQY

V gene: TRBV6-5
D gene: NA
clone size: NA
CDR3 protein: ASSYEGTPNTEAF

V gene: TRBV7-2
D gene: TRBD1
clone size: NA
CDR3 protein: ASSSDRPNQPQH

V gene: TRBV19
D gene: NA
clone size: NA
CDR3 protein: ASSMTSNTEAF

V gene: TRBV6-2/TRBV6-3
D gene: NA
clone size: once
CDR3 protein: ASSQARSQETQY

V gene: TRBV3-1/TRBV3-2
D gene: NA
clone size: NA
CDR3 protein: ASSQEDRSNQPQH

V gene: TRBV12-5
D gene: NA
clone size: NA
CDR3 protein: ASGLVPGWETQY

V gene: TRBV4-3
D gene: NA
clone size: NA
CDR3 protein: ASSQDIGRAGISGGYT

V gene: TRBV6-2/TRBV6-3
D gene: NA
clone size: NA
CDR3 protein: ASSKVNRASYSPLH

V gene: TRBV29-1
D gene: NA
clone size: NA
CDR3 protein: SVEGTIRDTPGELF

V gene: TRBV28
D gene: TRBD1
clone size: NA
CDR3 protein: ASSFAGQGKQF

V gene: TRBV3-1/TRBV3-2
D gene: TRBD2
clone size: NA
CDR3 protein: ASSPAGGTSAGELF

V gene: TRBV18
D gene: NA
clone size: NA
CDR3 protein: ASSPKVGGQITGELF

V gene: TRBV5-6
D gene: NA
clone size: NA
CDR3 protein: ASSFGGLNNEQF

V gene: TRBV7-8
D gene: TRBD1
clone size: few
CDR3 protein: ASSLRQGRTEAF

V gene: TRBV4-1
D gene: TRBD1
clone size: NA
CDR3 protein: ASSQHRDSTPEQF

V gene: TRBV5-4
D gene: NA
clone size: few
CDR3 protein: ASSLGGGLPSGNTIY

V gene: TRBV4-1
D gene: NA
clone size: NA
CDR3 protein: ASSQEGHFNQPQH